This record covers a single TCR beta chain. The data were produced by immunoSEQ multiplex PCR, yet TCRdb's version contains in-frame clones alone and is incomplete. This table has 85,000 to 100,000 clones, around 81% appearing once. CDR1 and CDR2 from the germline V gene are SQVTM and ANQGSEA. Trimming took 4 bases from V and 8 from J, leaving 14 bases between them. This CDR3 has 12 amino acids. The sample is drawn from a study of blood T cell repertoires in COVID-19. Overall study context: T cells, B-cell-depleted T cells, or PBMCs provided the cDNA or gDNA that served as material.

The sequence came from a man aged 45-65 years who had recovered from COVID-19. Sequences were obtained from peripheral blood. The rearrangement uses TRBV29-1 and TRBJ1-2; D unclear. CDR3 in amino acids: CSVAMAPGGYTF. CDR3 sequence (DNA): TGCAGCGTTGCTATGGCCCCGGGGGGCTACACCTTC.